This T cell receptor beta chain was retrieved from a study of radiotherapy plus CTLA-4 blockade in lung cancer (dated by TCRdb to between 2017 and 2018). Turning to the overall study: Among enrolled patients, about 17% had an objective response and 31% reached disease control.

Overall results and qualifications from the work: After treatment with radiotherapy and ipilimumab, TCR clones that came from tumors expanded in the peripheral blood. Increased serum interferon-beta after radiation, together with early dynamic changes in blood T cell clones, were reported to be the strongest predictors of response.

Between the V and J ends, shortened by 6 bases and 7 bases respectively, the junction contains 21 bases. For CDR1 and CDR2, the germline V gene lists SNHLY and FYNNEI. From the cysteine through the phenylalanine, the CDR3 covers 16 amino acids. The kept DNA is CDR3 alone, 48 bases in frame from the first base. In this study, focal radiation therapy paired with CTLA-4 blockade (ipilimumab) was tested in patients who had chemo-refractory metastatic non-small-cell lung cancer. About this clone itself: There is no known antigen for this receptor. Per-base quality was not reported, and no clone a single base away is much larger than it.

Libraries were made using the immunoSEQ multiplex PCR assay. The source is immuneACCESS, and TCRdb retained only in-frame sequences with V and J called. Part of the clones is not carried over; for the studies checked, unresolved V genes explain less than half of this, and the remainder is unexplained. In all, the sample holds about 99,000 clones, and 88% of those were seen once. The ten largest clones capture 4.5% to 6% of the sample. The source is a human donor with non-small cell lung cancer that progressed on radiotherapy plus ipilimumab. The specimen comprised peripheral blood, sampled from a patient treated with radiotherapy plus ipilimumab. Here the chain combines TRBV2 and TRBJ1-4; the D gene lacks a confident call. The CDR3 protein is CASSGGTDLGVEKLFF. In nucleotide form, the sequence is TGTGCCAGCAGCGGAGGTACGGACCTTGGCGTTGAAAAACTGTTTTTT.